This T cell receptor beta chain originates from a study of blood T cell repertoires in COVID-19. In the study overall: COVID-19 samples collected from the United States, Italy and Spain covered acute and convalescent phases. Sources were T cells, B-cell-depleted T cells, or PBMCs; the material itself was cDNA or gDNA.

In the original analysis: It was from reference gene primer amplification that nucleated cell counts were estimated. Assay: immunoSEQ multiplex PCR; the TCRdb copy retains only in-frame clones and omits some. V, J and clone size are those of that table, while D and trimming were read from the DNA. In the table there are 70,000 or so clones, approximately 83% of which are singletons. V lost 2 bases to trimming and J lost 14 bases; unmatched junction nucleotides: 12. Germline V gene sequence: CDR1 GTSNPN, CDR2 SVGIG (reference sequence). This CDR3 spans 15 amino acids. This TCR was sampled from a man older than 75 with active or convalescent COVID-19. Sequences were obtained from peripheral blood. The chain couples TRBV30 to TRBJ2-1; TRBD2 matches at 13 bases. CDR3 region: CAWSTGGLAGNRKFF. The CDR3 bases are TGTGCCTGGAGTACGGGGGGACTAGCGGGGAACCGGAAGTTCTTC.